The entry that follows covers one T cell receptor beta chain sequence. Its antigen is unknown. Naivety among CD8 cells was defined by CD45RO negativity and positive CCR7 selection, thereby excluding terminally differentiated effector memory CD45RA+ cells. TCRdb's table, derived via immunoSEQ multiplex PCR, lists solely in-frame clones and lacks some. The sample lists about 870,000 clones, 90% to 95% occurring once. This specimen belongs to a study of shared clonotypes between healthy human individuals. Regarding the study as a whole: Researchers found naive subsets generally carried larger estimated richness than memory subsets.

Germline V gene lookup returns CDR1 GTSNPN and CDR2 SVGIG (reference sequence). The CDR3 runs to 14 residues. V was clipped by 2 bases and J by 1 base, with 11 bases between them. This receptor was taken from a man aged 25-40 years in good health. The chain combines TRBV30 with TRBJ2-5; D may be TRBD1 (5 bases). The specimen sequenced was naive CD8+ T cells sorted from blood. The CDR3 loop is CAWSTTGFQETQYF. CDR3 coding DNA: TGTGCCTGGAGTACTACAGGATTCCAAGAGACCCAGTACTTC.